The clone carrying this TCR beta chain was observed once. Together with a sample-barcoded 5' primer, a J-beta primer mix was included in a second PCR lasting roughly 7 to 11 cycles. Tagging of each cDNA molecule was performed by a template-switch adaptor with 12 random nucleotides. MiXCR, applied by TCRdb to the 5' RACE reads, yields one record per CDR3 protein. The table shows 1.8 million or so distinct CDR3 sequences, with roughly two fifths occurring only once. The source of the sample is a study of blood T cells in healthy people across ages. Per-sample PBMC isolation yielded at least 7 million cells. Trimming cost V 1 base and J 8 bases; bases outside gene matches: 10. The germline CDR1 and CDR2 sequences are SGHRS and YFSETQ. This CDR3 comprises 15 residues.

The clonotype was recovered from a human donor in good health. The specimen sequenced was blood. The J gene is TRBJ1-1, the V gene TRBV5-1; 8 bases are shared with TRBD1. In nucleotides, the CDR3 is TGCGCCAGCAGCTTGTTGACAGGGGCCGCAGAGGAAGCTTTCTTT. Residues: CASSLLTGAAEEAFF.